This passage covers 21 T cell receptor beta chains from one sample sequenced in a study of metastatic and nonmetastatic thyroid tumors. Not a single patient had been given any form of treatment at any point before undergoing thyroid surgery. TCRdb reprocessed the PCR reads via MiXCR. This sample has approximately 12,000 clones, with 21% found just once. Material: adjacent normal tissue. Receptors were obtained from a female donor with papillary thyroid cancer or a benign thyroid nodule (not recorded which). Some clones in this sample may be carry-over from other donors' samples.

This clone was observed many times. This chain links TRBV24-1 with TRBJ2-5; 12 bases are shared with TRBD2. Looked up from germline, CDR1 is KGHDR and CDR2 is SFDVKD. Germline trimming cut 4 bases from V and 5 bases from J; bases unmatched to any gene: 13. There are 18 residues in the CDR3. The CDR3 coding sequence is TGTGCCACCAGTGAAACCCCCTGGGCTAGCGGGAGGGGCGAGACCCAGTACTTC. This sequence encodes CATSETPWASGRGETQYF.

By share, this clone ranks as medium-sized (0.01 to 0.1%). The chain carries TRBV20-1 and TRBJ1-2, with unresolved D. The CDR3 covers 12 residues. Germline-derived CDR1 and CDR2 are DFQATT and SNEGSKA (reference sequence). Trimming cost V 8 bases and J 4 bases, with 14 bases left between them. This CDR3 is CSTRAGFYGYTF. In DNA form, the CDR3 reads TGCAGTACACGGGCAGGATTCTATGGCTACACCTTC.

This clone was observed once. CDR3 amino acids: CASIPAGVMGQQFF. The CDR3 nucleotides are TGTGCCAGCATCCCGGCCGGCGTGATGGGTCAGCAGTTCTTC. The rearrangement joins TRBV11-2 to TRBJ2-1; D ambiguous. CDR1 is SGHAT and CDR2 is FQNNGV in the germline V gene. The CDR3 covers 14 residues. Trimming removed 7 bases from V and 11 bases from J, with 21 bases in between.

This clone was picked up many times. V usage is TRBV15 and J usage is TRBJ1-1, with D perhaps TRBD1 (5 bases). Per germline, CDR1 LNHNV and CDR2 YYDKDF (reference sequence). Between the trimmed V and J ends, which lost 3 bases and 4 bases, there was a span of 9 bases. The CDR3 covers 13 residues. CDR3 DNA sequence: TGTGCCACCAGCAGGCATGGGGCCACTGAAGCTTTCTTT. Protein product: CATSRHGATEAFF.

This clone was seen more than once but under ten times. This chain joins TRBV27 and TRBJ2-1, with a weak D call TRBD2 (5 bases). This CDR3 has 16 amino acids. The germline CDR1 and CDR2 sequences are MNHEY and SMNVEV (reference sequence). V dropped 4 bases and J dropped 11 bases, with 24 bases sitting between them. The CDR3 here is CASSSSPIRGRDKQFF. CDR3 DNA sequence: TGTGCCAGCAGTTCCTCTCCGATTAGAGGGAGAGATAAGCAGTTCTTC.

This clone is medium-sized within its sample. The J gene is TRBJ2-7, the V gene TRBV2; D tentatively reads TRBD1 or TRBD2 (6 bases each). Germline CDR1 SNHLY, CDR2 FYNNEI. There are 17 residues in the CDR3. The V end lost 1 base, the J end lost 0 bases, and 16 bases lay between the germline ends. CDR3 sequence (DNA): TGTGCCAGCAGTGAAGTTCCGATGCGGGACATCTCCTACGAGCAGTACTTC. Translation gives CASSEVPMRDISYEQYF.

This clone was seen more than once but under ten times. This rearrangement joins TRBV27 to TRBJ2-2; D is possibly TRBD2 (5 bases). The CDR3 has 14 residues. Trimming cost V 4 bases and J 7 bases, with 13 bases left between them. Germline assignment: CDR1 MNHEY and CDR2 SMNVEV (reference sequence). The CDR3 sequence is CASSSRTRNGELFF. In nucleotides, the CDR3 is TGTGCCAGCAGTTCCCGAACTAGGAACGGGGAGCTGTTTTTT.

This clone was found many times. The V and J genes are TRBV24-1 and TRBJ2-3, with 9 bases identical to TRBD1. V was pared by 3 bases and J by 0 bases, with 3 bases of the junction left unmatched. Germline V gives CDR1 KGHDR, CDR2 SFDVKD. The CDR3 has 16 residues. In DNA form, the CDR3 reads TGTGCCACCAGTGATCCGGGACAGGGAAGCACAGATACGCAGTATTTT. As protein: CATSDPGQGSTDTQYF.

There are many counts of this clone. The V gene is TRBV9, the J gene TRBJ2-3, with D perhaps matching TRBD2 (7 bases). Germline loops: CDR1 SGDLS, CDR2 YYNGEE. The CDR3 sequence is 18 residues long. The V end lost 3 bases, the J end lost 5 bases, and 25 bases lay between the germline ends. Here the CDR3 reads CASSDLAWGGPGVDTQYF. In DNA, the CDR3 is TGTGCCAGCAGCGACCTAGCATGGGGGGGGCCCGGGGTAGATACGCAGTATTTT.

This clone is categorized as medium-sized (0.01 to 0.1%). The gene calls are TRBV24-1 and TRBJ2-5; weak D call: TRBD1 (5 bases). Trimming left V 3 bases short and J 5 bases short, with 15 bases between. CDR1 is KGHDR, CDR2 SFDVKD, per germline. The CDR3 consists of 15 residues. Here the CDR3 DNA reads TGTGCCACCAGTGATACGATAGGGGTCGGTGAGACCCAGTACTTC. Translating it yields CATSDTIGVGETQYF.

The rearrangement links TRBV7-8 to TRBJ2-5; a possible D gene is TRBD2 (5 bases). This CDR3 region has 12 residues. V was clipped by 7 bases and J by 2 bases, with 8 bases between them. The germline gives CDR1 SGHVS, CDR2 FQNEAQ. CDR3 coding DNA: TGTGCCAGCACTTCGGGGCAAGAGACCCAGTACTTC. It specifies CASTSGQETQYF.

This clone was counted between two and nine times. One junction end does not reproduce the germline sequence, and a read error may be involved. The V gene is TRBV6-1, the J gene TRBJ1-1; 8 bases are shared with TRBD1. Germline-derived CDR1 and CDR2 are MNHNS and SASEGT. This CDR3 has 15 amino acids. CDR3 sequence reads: CVSSGHWTGKTEAFF. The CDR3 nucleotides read TGTGTCAGCAGTGGCCATTGGACAGGGAAAACTGAAGCTTTCTTT.

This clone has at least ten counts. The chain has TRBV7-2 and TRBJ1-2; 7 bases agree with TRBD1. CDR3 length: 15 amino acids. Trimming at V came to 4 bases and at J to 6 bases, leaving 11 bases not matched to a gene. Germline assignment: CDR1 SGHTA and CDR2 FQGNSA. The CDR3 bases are TGTGCCAGCAGCTATTACCGCCGGGACAGAGATGGCTACACCTTC. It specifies CASSYYRRDRDGYTF.

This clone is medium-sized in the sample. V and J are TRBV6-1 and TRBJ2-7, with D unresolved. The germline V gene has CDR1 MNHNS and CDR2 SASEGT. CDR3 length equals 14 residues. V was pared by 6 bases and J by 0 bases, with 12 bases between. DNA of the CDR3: TGTGCCAGCAGGAAACAGACCTTCTCCTACGAGCAGTACTTC. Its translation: CASRKQTFSYEQYF.

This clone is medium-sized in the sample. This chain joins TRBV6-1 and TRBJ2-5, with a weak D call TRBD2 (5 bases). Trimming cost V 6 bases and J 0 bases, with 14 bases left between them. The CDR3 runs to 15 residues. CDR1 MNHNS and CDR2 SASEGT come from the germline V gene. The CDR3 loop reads CASSHRGAYQETQYF. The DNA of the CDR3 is TGTGCCAGCAGCCACCGGGGAGCGTACCAAGAGACCCAGTACTTC.

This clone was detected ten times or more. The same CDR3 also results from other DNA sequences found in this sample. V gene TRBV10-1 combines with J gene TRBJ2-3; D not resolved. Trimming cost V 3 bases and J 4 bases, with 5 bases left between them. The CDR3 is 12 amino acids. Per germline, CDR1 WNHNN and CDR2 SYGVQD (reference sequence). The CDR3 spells CASSDRADTQYF. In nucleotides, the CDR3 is TGCGCCAGCAGTGACCGGGCAGATACGCAGTATTTT.

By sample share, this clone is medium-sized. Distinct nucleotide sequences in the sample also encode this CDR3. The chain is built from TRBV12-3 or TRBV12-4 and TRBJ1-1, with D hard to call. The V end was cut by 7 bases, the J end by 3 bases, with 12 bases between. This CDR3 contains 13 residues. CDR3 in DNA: TGTGCCAGCATCTCCTACGGGGACACTGAAGCTTTCTTT. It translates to CASISYGDTEAFF.

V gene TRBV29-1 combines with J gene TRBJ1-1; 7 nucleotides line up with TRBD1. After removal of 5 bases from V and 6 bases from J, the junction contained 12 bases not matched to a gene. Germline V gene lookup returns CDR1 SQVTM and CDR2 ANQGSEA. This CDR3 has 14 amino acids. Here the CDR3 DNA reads TGCAGCGTTAGGGGTCGTGCAGGGGGGTCTGAAGCTTTCTTT. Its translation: CSVRGRAGGSEAFF.

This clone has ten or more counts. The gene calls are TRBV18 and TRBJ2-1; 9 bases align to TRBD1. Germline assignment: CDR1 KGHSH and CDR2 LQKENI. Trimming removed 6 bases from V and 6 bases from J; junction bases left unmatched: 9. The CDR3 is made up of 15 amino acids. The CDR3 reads CASSSPGQGSNEQFF. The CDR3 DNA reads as TGTGCCAGCTCGTCCCCGGGACAGGGTTCCAATGAGCAGTTCTTC.

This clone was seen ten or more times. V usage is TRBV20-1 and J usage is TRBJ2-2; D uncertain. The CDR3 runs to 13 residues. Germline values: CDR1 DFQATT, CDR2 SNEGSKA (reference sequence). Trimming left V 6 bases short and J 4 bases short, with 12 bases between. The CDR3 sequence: CSATDLSTGELFF. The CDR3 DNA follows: TGCAGTGCAACGGATCTCTCCACCGGGGAGCTGTTTTTT.

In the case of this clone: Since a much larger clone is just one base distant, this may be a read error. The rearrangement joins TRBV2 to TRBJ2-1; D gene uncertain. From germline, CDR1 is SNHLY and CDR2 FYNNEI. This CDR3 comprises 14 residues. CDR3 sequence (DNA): TGTGCCAGCGGTGAATACAGCAGAGACGATGAGCAGTTCTTC. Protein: CASGEYSRDDEQFF.